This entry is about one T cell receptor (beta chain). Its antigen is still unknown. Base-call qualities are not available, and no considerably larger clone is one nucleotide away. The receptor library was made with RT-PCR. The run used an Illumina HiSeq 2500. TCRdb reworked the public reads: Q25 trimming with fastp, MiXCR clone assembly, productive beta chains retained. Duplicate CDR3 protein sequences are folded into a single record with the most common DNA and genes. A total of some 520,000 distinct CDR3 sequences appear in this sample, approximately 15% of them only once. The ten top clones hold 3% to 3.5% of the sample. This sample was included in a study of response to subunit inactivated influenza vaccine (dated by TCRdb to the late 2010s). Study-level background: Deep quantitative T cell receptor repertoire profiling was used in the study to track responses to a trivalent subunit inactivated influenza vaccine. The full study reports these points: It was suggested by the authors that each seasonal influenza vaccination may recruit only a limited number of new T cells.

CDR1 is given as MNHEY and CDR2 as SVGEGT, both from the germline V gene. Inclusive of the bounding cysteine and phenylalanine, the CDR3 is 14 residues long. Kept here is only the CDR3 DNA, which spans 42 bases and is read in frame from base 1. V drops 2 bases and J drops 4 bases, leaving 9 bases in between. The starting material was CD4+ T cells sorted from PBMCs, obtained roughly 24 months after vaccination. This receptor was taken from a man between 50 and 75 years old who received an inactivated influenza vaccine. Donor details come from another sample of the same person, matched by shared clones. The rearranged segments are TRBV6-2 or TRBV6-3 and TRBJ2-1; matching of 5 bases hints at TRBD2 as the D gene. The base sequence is TGTGCCAGCAGTTACGAGGGCCGATACAATGAGCAGTTCTTC. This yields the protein CASSYEGRYNEQFF.